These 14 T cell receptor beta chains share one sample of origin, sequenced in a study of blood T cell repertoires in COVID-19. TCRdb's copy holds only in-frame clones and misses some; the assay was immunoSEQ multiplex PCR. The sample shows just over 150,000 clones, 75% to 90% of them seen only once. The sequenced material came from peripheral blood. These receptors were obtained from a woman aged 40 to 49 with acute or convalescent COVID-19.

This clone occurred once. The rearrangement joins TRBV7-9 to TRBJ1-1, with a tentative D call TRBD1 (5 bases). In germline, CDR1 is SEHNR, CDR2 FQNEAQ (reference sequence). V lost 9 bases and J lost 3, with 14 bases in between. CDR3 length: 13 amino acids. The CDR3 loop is CASNGGRHTEAFF. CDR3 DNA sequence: TGTGCCAGTAACGGGGGGAGGCACACTGAAGCTTTCTTT. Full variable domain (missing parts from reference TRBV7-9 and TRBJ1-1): DTGVSQNPRHKITKRGQNVTFRCDPISEHNRLYWYRQTLGQGPEFLTYFQNEAQLEKSRLLSDRFSAERPKGSFSTLEIQRTEQGDSAMYLCASNGGRHTEAFFGQGTRLTVV.

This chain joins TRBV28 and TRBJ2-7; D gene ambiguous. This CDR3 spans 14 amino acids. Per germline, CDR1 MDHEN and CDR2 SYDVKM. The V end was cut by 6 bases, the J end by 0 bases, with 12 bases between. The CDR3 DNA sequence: TGTGCCAGCAGCCAGACACTCAGCTCCTACGAGCAGTACTTC. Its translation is CASSQTLSSYEQYF.

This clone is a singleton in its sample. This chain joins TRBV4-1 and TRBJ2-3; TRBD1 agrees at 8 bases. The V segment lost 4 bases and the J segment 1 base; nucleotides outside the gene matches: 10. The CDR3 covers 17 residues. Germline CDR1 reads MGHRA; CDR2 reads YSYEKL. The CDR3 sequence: CASSRAGQGGGTDTQYF. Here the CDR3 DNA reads TGCGCCAGCAGCCGCGCCGGACAGGGCGGGGGCACAGATACGCAGTATTTT.

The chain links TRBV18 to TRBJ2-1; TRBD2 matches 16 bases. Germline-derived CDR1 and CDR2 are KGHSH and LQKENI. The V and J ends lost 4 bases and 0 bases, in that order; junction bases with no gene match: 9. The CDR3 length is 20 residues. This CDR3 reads CASSLLGTSGRAPSYNEQFF. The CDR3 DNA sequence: TGTGCCAGCTCACTCTTAGGGACTAGCGGGAGGGCCCCCTCCTACAATGAGCAGTTCTTC.

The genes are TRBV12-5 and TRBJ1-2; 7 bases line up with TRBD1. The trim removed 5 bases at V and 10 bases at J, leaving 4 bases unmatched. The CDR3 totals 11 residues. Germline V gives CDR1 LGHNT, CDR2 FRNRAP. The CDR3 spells CASGLGQVYTF. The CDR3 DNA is TGTGCTAGTGGTCTCGGACAGGTCTACACCTTC.

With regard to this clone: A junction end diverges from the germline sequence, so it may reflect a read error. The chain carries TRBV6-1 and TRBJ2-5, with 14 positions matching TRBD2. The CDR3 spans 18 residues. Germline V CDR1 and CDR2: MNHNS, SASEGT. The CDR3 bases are TGTGCCAGCACTGAAGGGCGACTAGCGGGAGGGCAAGGAGAGACCCAGTACTTC. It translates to CASTEGRLAGGQGETQYF.

CDR3 DNA sequence: TGTGCCGCATCGGGTTCTGGGAACACTGAAGCTTTCTTT. Translation gives CAASGSGNTEAFF. This chain uses TRBV6-5 with TRBJ1-1; D remains unclear. V lost 11 bases, J lost 1 base, and 14 bases lay in between. Germline V gene sequence: CDR1 MNHEY, CDR2 SVGAGI. The CDR3 consists of 13 residues.

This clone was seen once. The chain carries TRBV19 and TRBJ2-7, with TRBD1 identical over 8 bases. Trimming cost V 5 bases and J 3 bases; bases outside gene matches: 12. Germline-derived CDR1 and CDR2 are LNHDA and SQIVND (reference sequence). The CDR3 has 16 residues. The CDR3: CASSSLSGTGFYEQYF. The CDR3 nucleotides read TGTGCCAGTAGTTCTTTGTCCGGGACAGGCTTCTACGAGCAGTACTTC.

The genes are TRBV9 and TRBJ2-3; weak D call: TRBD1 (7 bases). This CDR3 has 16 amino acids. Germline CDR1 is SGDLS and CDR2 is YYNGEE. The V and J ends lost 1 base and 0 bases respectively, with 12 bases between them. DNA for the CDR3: TGTGCCAGCAGCGTACCGACAGGGACTAGCACAGATACGCAGTATTTT. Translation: CASSVPTGTSTDTQYF.

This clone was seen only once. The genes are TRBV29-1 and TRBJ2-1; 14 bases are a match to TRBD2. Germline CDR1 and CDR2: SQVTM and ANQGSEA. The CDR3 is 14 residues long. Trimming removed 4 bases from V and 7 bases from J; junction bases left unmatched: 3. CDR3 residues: CSVGTSGGSNEQFF. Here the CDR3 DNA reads TGCAGCGTTGGGACTAGCGGGGGGTCGAATGAGCAGTTCTTC.

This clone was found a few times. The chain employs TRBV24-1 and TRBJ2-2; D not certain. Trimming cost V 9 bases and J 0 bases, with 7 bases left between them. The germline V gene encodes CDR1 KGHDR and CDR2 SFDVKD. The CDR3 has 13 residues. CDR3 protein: CATGTANTGELFF. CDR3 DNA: TGTGCCACCGGAACAGCGAACACCGGGGAGCTGTTTTTT.

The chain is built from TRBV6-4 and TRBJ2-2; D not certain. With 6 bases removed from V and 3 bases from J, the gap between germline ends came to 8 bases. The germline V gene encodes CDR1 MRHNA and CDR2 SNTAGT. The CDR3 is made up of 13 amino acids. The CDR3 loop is CASSNTYTGELFF. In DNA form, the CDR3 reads TGTGCCAGCAGCAACACCTACACCGGGGAGCTGTTTTTT.

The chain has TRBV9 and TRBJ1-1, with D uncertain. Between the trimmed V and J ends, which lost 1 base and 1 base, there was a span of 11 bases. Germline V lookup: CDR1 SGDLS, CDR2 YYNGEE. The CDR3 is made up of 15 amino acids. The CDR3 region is CASSVRAAPNTEAFF. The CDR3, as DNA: TGTGCCAGCAGCGTAAGAGCAGCGCCGAACACTGAAGCTTTCTTT.

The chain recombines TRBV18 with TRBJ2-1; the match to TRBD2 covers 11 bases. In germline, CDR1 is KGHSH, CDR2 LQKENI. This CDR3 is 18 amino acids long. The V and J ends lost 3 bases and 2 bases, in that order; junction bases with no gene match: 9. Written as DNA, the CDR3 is TGTGCCAGCTCACCCTTAGCGGGAGGGTTCTCTACCTACAATGAGCAGTTCTTC. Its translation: CASSPLAGGFSTYNEQFF.